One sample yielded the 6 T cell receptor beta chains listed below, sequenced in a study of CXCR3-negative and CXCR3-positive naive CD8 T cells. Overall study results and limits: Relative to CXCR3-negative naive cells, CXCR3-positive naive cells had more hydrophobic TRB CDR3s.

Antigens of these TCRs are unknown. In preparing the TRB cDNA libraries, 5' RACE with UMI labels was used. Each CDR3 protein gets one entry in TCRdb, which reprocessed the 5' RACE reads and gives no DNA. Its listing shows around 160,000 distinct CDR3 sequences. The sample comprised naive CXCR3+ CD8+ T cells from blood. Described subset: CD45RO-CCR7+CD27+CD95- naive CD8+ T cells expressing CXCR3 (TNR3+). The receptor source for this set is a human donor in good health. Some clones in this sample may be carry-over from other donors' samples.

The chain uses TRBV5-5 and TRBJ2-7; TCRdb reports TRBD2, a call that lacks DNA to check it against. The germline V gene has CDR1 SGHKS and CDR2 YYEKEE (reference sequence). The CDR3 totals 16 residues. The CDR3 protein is CASSPLMTSGIYEQYF.

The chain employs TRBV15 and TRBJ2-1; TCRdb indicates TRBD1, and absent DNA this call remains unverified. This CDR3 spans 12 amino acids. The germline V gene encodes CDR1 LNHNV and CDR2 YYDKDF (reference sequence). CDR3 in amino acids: CATSTSGTQQFF. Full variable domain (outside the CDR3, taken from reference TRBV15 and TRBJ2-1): DAMVIQNPRYQVTQFGKPVTLSCSQTLNHNVMYWYQQKSSQAPKLLFHYYDKDFNNEADTPDNFQSRRPNTSFCFLDIRSPGLGDTAMYLCATSTSGTQQFFGPGTRLTVL.

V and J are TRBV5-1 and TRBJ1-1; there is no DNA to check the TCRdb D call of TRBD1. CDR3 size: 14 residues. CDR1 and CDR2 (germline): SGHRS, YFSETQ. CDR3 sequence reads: CASSFTGQGPEAFF.

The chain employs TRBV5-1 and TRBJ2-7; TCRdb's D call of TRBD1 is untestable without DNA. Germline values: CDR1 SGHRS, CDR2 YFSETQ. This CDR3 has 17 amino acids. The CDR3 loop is CASRKGEDAPGTYEQYF.

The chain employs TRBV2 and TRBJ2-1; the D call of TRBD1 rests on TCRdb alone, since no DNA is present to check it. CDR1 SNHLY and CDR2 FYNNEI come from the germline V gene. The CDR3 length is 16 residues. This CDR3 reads CASSETGPSSYNEQFF.

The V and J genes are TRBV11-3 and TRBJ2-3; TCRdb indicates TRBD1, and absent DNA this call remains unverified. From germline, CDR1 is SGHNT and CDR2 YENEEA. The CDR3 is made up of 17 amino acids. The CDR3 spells CASRLTGGVNPIDTQYF.